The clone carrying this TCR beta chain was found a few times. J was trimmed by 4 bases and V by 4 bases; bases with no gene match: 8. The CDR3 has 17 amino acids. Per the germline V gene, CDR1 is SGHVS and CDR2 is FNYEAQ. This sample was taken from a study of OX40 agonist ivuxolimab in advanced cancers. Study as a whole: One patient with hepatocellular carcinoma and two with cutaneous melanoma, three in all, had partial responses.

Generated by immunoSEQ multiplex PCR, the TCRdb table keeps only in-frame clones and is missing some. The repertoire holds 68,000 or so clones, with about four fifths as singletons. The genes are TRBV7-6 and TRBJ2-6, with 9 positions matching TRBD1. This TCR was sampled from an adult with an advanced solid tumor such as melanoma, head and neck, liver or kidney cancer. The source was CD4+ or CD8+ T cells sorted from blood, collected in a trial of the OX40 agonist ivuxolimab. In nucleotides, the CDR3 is TGTGCCAGCAGCTCCCCGGGACAGGGAGCCGGGGCCAACGTCCTGACTTTC. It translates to CASSSPGQGAGANVLTF. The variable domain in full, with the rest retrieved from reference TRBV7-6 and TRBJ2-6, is GAGVSQSPRYKVTKRGQDVALRCDPISGHVSLYWYRQALGQGPEFLTYFNYEAQQDKSGLPNDRFSAERPEGSISTLTIQRTEQRDSAMYRCASSSPGQGAGANVLTFGAGSRLTVL.